A single sample gave rise to the 25 T cell receptor beta chains below, sequenced in a study of blood T cell repertoires in COVID-19. Assay: immunoSEQ multiplex PCR; the TCRdb copy retains only in-frame clones and omits some. The data contain hundreds of thousands of clones, about four fifths of them singletons. What was sequenced was peripheral blood. The receptor source for this set is a woman older than 75 with COVID-19, enrolled during active disease.

This clone was picked up one time. The DNA for the CDR3 is TGTGCCAGCAGCTCCAGGGTGGAGTGGACTGAAGCTTTCTTT. Translation gives CASSSRVEWTEAFF. The rearrangement joins TRBV5-4 to TRBJ1-1; D might be TRBD1 (5 bases). Between the trimmed V and J ends, which lost 3 bases and 5 bases, there was a span of 14 bases. CDR1 is SGHNT, CDR2 YYREEE, per germline (reference sequence). The CDR3 totals 14 residues.

CDR3 in DNA: TGTGCCAGCAGCTTAGGACAGACGTACCAAGAGACCCAGTACTTC. Its protein product is CASSLGQTYQETQYF. The chain employs TRBV7-2 and TRBJ2-5, with D maybe TRBD1 (5 bases). Trimming removed 1 base from V and 0 bases from J, with 9 bases in between. The V gene's germline CDR1 is SGHTA and CDR2 FQGNSA. CDR3 length: 15 amino acids.

The chain combines TRBV5-1 with TRBJ1-1, with D perhaps TRBD1 (5 bases). The germline gives CDR1 SGHRS, CDR2 YFSETQ. The ends were cut back, 6 bases at V and 4 bases at J, with 16 bases in the middle. The CDR3 has 14 amino acids. CDR3 nucleotides: TGCGCCAGCAAATCCTATAACGGGGGCACTGAAGCTTTCTTT. Its protein product is CASKSYNGGTEAFF. The full variable domain, with the rest looked up from reference TRBV5-1 and TRBJ1-1, is KAGVTQTPRYLIKTRGQQVTLSCSPISGHRSVSWYQQTPGQGLQFLFEYFSETQRNKGNFPGRFSGRQFSNSRSEMNVSTLELGDSALYLCASKSYNGGTEAFFGQGTRLTVV.

The chain couples TRBV20-1 to TRBJ1-1, with a weak D call TRBD1 (6 bases). The length of the CDR3 is 13 residues. Germline CDR1 is DFQATT and CDR2 is SNEGSKA (reference sequence). V lost 3 bases to trimming and J lost 1 base, with 9 bases between them. This chain's CDR3 is CSASGQPNTEAFF. CDR3 coding DNA: TGCAGTGCTAGTGGACAGCCGAACACTGAAGCTTTCTTT.

The gene calls are TRBV30 and TRBJ2-3; D possibly corresponds to TRBD2 (6 bases). The germline V and J ends were trimmed by 5 bases and 0 bases, with 18 bases remaining between them. This CDR3 has 16 amino acids. Germline V gives CDR1 GTSNPN, CDR2 SVGIG (reference sequence). CDR3 sequence reads: CAWVKAGFYSTDTQYF. Written as DNA, the CDR3 is TGTGCCTGGGTGAAGGCGGGATTTTATAGCACAGATACGCAGTATTTT.

The V and J genes are TRBV3-1 (or the pseudogene TRBV3-2) and TRBJ2-2, with TRBD2 matching over 11 bases. CDR3 length equals 15 residues. Germline values: CDR1 LGHDT, CDR2 YNNKEL (reference sequence). The junction had 11 bases not matched to a gene; V was cut back by 8 bases and J by 9 bases. The CDR3 DNA reads TGTGCCAGCCGAGGGCTAGCGGGAGGTTTATGGGAGCTGTTTTTT. Its protein is CASRGLAGGLWELFF.

This clone turned up a few times. The chain is built from TRBV25-1 and TRBJ2-7; 9 positions agree with TRBD1. Trimming at V came to 5 bases and at J to 3 bases, leaving 5 bases not matched to a gene. Germline CDR1 and CDR2: MGHDK and SYGVNS. This CDR3 spans 14 amino acids. The CDR3 region is CASSHRGPLYEQYF. CDR3 nucleotides: TGTGCCAGCAGTCACAGGGGGCCCCTCTACGAGCAGTACTTC.

This rearrangement joins TRBV5-1 to TRBJ1-2, with D unresolved. The V gene's germline CDR1 is SGHRS and CDR2 YFSETQ. The CDR3 contains 15 residues. Trimming pared 4 bases from V and 0 bases from J, leaving 13 bases between. CDR3 in DNA: TGCGCCAGCAGCGGCGCAGGAATAGCTAACTATGGCTACACCTTC. This sequence encodes CASSGAGIANYGYTF.

The chain employs TRBV2 and TRBJ1-3; 8 bases are a match to TRBD1. CDR3 size: 15 residues. The V gene's germline CDR1 is SNHLY and CDR2 FYNNEI. Trimming at V came to 1 base and at J to 8 bases, leaving 7 bases not matched to a gene. This CDR3 reads CASSEGQGASHTIYF. DNA for the CDR3: TGTGCCAGCAGTGAAGGTCAGGGGGCCAGCCACACCATATATTTT.

Concerning this clone itself: Mismatch with germline at one junction end may stem from a read error. The gene calls are TRBV3-1 (or the pseudogene TRBV3-2) and TRBJ2-7; possibly TRBD2 for D (6 bases). Germline CDR1 reads LGHDT; CDR2 reads YNNKEL (reference sequence). This CDR3 is built from 15 residues. CDR3 in amino acids: CASTQPQTGRREQYF. The CDR3 nucleotides are TGTGCCAGCACCCAACCCCAAACGGGGAGGCGGGAGCAGTACTTC.

V and J are TRBV4-1 and TRBJ2-7, with TRBD1 matching over 9 bases. The CDR3 contains 16 residues. With V trimmed by 3 bases and J by 2 bases, 8 bases remained unmatched. Looked up from germline, CDR1 is MGHRA and CDR2 is YSYEKL. For the CDR3, the DNA is TGCGCCAGCAGCCAGACCACCGGGACAGGGACCTACGAGCAGTACTTC. Amino acid sequence: CASSQTTGTGTYEQYF.

The genes are TRBV7-3 and TRBJ2-3, with TRBD1 as a possible D gene (5 bases). Germline CDR1 SGHTA, CDR2 FQGTGA. The ends were cut back, 5 bases at V and 5 bases at J, with 5 bases in the middle. CDR3 length: 11 residues. This CDR3 reads CASSQGDTQYF. CDR3 DNA: TGTGCCAGCAGCCAGGGAGATACGCAGTATTTT.

V gene TRBV30 combines with J gene TRBJ1-1, with 7 bases that match TRBD1. The ends lost 0 bases at V and 3 bases at J; junction bases unmatched: 4. CDR1 and CDR2 (germline): GTSNPN, SVGIG (reference sequence). This CDR3 is 14 amino acids long. CDR3 DNA: TGTGCCTGGAGTGTAGGGACAGCTCACACTGAAGCTTTCTTT. Protein: CAWSVGTAHTEAFF.

The DNA for the CDR3 is TGTGCCAGCAGCTTAGGAGGGACTAGCGGAATCACAGATACGCAGTATTTT. Amino acid sequence: CASSLGGTSGITDTQYF. The chain is built from TRBV7-9 and TRBJ2-3; 11 bases map to TRBD2. The CDR3 covers 17 residues. V lost 1 base, J lost 2 bases, and 5 bases stayed unmatched. Germline assignment: CDR1 SEHNR and CDR2 FQNEAQ (reference sequence).

Concerning this clone: This same CDR3 is encoded by further DNA sequences in the sample. This chain uses TRBV7-2 with TRBJ2-1; TRBD1 matches at 10 bases. After removal of 4 bases from V and 7 bases from J, the junction contained 10 bases not matched to a gene. The CDR3 is 16 residues long. Germline CDR1 SGHTA, CDR2 FQGNSA. CDR3 sequence (DNA): TGTGCCAGCAGCTCCGACCGGGACAGGGGTGGGAATGAGCAGTTCTTC. Translated: CASSSDRDRGGNEQFF.

V is TRBV19 and J is TRBJ1-2, with D tentatively TRBD1 (6 bases). CDR1 and CDR2 (germline): LNHDA, SQIVND (reference sequence). V lost 7 bases and J 6 bases, leaving 12 bases between the germline ends. The length of the CDR3 is 12 residues. CDR3 amino acids: CASMGSGDGYTF. For the CDR3, the DNA is TGTGCCAGTATGGGATCAGGGGATGGCTACACCTTC.

The chain couples TRBV19 to TRBJ1-1, with 7 bases aligning to TRBD1. The CDR3 consists of 14 residues. The ends lost 5 bases at V and 2 bases at J; junction bases unmatched: 5. In germline, CDR1 is LNHDA, CDR2 SQIVND (reference sequence). In nucleotides, the CDR3 is TGTGCCAGTAGTCTCGGGACAGTTAACACTGAAGCTTTCTTT. This encodes CASSLGTVNTEAFF.

The rearrangement links TRBV7-9 to TRBJ1-1, with D unclear. CDR3 length: 13 amino acids. V shed 3 bases and J shed 9 bases, with 14 bases lying between them. The germline V gene has CDR1 SEHNR and CDR2 FQNEAQ (reference sequence). The CDR3 loop reads CASSFGIRDQAFF. The CDR3 nucleotides read TGTGCCAGCAGCTTCGGGATAAGAGACCAAGCTTTCTTT.

V usage is TRBV4-2 and J usage is TRBJ1-2; D remains unclear. The ends were cut back, 4 bases at V and 8 bases at J, with 14 bases in the middle. The CDR3 has 13 amino acids. Germline lookup yields CDR1 LGHNA and CDR2 YNFKEQ. The CDR3 sequence is CASSPMGRRGYTF. CDR3 sequence (DNA): TGTGCCAGCAGCCCTATGGGCAGGAGGGGCTACACCTTC.

The V gene is TRBV5-1, the J gene TRBJ1-4; D remains ambiguous. Germline V gene lookup returns CDR1 SGHRS and CDR2 YFSETQ. The CDR3 has 15 amino acids. V was cut by 1 base and J by 7 bases, with 14 bases left in between. Here the CDR3 reads CASSLTGEGGEKLFF. The DNA for the CDR3 is TGCGCCAGCAGCTTGACCGGGGAGGGTGGTGAAAAACTGTTTTTT.

This clone was detected a few times. The chain carries TRBV6-5 and TRBJ2-7, with 8 bases aligning to TRBD1. The ends lost 6 bases at V and 6 bases at J; junction bases unmatched: 7. The CDR3 contains 13 residues. Germline V gene sequence: CDR1 MNHEY, CDR2 SVGAGI. The CDR3, as DNA: TGTGCCAGCAGCCCCGGACAGGGCACCGAGCAGTACTTC. This gives the protein CASSPGQGTEQYF.

The chain uses TRBV19 and TRBJ2-3; 11 nucleotides align to TRBD1. CDR1 LNHDA and CDR2 SQIVND come from the germline V gene (reference sequence). CDR3 length: 16 amino acids. Trimming removed 3 bases from V and 5 bases from J; junction bases left unmatched: 7. CDR3 nucleotides: TGTGCCAGTAGTATGGGCGGGACAGGGGGTAAAGATACGCAGTATTTT. Translating gives CASSMGGTGGKDTQYF. Combining the CDR3 with reference TRBV19 and TRBJ2-3 gives the whole variable domain DGGITQSPKYLFRKEGQNVTLSCEQNLNHDAMYWYRQDPGQGLRLIYYSQIVNDFQKGDIAEGYSVSREKKESFPLTVTSAQKNPTAFYLCASSMGGTGGKDTQYFGPGTRLTVL.

The rearrangement uses TRBV4-1 and TRBJ2-5, with D perhaps matching TRBD2 (5 bases). This CDR3 region has 14 residues. The V and J ends lost 3 bases and 5 bases respectively, with 13 bases between them. CDR1 and CDR2 from the germline V gene are MGHRA and YSYEKL. CDR3 residues: CASSHADREETQYF. The CDR3 bases are TGCGCCAGCAGCCATGCGGATAGGGAGGAGACCCAGTACTTC.

The CDR3 is CASSQHQQSMNTEAFF. The CDR3 DNA follows: TGCGCCAGCAGCCAACACCAACAGAGTATGAACACTGAAGCTTTCTTT. The chain carries TRBV4-1 and TRBJ1-1; D not resolved. There are 16 residues in the CDR3. Trimming stripped 2 bases from V and 0 bases from J, with 13 bases between. Germline assignment: CDR1 MGHRA and CDR2 YSYEKL.

This chain uses TRBV30 with TRBJ1-5; D gene uncertain. Trimming left V 2 bases short and J 0 bases short, with 8 bases between. The CDR3 contains 14 residues. Germline CDR1 is GTSNPN and CDR2 is SVGIG (reference sequence). The chain's CDR3 is CAWSSSLSNQPQHF. CDR3 in DNA: TGTGCCTGGAGTTCGAGCCTTAGCAATCAGCCCCAGCATTTT. The complete variable domain, with remaining parts taken from reference TRBV30 and TRBJ1-5, reads SQTIHQWPATLVQPVGSPLSLECTVEGTSNPNLYWYRQAAGRGLQLLFYSVGIGQISSEVPQNLSASRPQDRQFILSSKKLLLSDSGFYLCAWSSSLSNQPQHFGDGTRLSIL.